The sequence of this T cell receptor (beta chain) was determined in a study of blood T cell repertoires in COVID-19. Sequencing was performed with immunoSEQ multiplex PCR; in TCRdb, only in-frame clones are kept and a portion is missing. This sample has around 140,000 clones, with roughly 88% found just once. In germline, CDR1 is SGHTA, CDR2 FQGNSA. CDR3 length equals 17 residues. Trimming removed 0 bases from V and 1 base from J, with 15 bases in between. Across 24 US areas, participants ranged in age from 18 to 89 years. Cohort assignment relied on participant-reported clinical history. The chain couples TRBV7-2 to TRBJ1-1; D is uncertain. The sequencing input was PBMCs or T cells enriched from blood (not recorded which). The receptor's source is a man aged 45-65 years who had recovered from COVID-19. The CDR3 DNA follows: TGTGCCAGCAGCTTAGCGATCGGGAAGCTGGGGAACACTGAAGCTTTCTTT. Encoded protein: CASSLAIGKLGNTEAFF.